This TCR beta chain was obtained from a study of blood T cell repertoires in COVID-19. Study overall: The United States, Italy and Spain provided the acute and convalescent COVID-19 samples.

The germline gives CDR1 SNHLY, CDR2 FYNNEI. The CDR3 spans 15 residues. With 3 bases clipped from V and 7 bases from J, the junction kept 6 bases outside the gene matches. Individuals aged about 18 to 90 years were recruited from fewer than 30 US areas. Measured with immunoSEQ multiplex PCR; TCRdb has only the in-frame clones, and not every one. Among 500,000 or so clones listed, roughly 87% were seen once. The TCR sequence derives from a woman aged 18-29 years who had recovered from COVID-19. The chain combines TRBV2 with TRBJ1-6; TRBD1 matches at 7 bases. Sample: PBMCs or T cells enriched from blood (not recorded which). CDR3 residues: CASSDLGQLNSPLHF. The CDR3 nucleotides are TGTGCCAGCAGTGATTTGGGACAGTTGAATTCACCCCTCCACTTT.